This T cell receptor beta chain was identified during a study of CD8+ T cells in alopecia areata. General study findings and limits: Scalp samples also contribute reads from the resident alphabeta T cells found in normal skin. It was lesional scalp, especially alopecia totalis/universalis, that showed higher clonality than normal scalp.

Details on this clone: The antigen remains undetermined.

Researchers took lesional scalp punch biopsies and peripheral blood from people who were alopecia areata patients. Cell sorting on a FACSAria was used to separate CD4+ and CD8+ T cells from the PBMCs. Trimming took off 0 bases at V and 3 bases at J, with 4 bases between the two ends. The CDR3 runs 13 residues. Per germline, CDR1 SGDLS and CDR2 YYNGEE. Extracted from the samples, RNA was reverse transcribed into cDNA to serve as the sequencing template. The table came from immunoSEQ multiplex PCR; TCRdb's copy has only in-frame clones and leaves some out. The sample comprises 89,000 or so clones, just over 50% of which are singletons, and around 5% rests with the top ten.

The chain employs TRBV9 and TRBJ2-1; D unresolved. The specimen was NKG2D-high CD8+ T cells sorted from blood. The sequence was collected from a human donor with alopecia areata. DNA of the CDR3: TGTGCCAGCAGCGTAGACAGCTACAATGAGCAGTTCTTC. Protein sequence: CASSVDSYNEQFF.